The 24 T cell receptor beta chains below all came from one sample that was sequenced in a study of blood T cell repertoires in COVID-19. Clones were read by immunoSEQ multiplex PCR, and TCRdb kept only the in-frame ones, dropping some. The repertoire holds 200,000 to 300,000 clones, approximately 88% seen once, with 2% to 2.5% in the top ten. Sequenced material: PBMCs or T cells enriched from blood (not recorded which). The receptors here all came from a woman aged 40 to 49 with acute COVID-19.

The genes are TRBV19 and TRBJ2-3, with D possibly TRBD1 on 5 matching bases. The CDR3 sequence is 13 residues long. The ends were cut back, 6 bases at V and 3 bases at J, with 10 bases in the middle. Germline CDR1 is LNHDA and CDR2 is SQIVND (reference sequence). CDR3 region: CASRPAGTDTQYF. The CDR3 DNA follows: TGTGCCAGTAGACCCGCAGGGACAGATACGCAGTATTTT.

This clone has a single count. The gene calls are TRBV6-2 or TRBV6-3 and TRBJ2-3, with D possibly matching TRBD1 (6 bases). Germline V gene data show CDR1 as MNHEY and CDR2 as SVGEGT. Trimming left V 4 bases short and J 3 bases short, with 14 bases between. The CDR3 has 15 amino acids. Here the CDR3 DNA reads TGTGCCAGCAGTTTGGAAGGTAGGGGGACAGATACGCAGTATTTT. Translated: CASSLEGRGTDTQYF.

This clone was detected once. The chain combines TRBV9 with TRBJ2-1, with 7 bases identical to TRBD2. From germline, CDR1 is SGDLS and CDR2 YYNGEE. J lost 3 bases, V lost 3 bases, and 6 bases had no gene match. This CDR3 region has 15 residues. The CDR3 DNA follows: TGTGCCAGCAGCGAGAGCGGGAACCTCTACAATGAGCAGTTCTTC. It encodes CASSESGNLYNEQFF.

The V call is TRBV19, the J call TRBJ2-2, with D uncertain. The V end lost 6 bases, the J end lost 6 bases, and 5 bases lay between the germline ends. The CDR3 length is 11 residues. CDR1 is LNHDA, CDR2 SQIVND, per germline (reference sequence). Here the CDR3 reads CASRKPGELFF. CDR3 DNA: TGTGCCAGTAGGAAGCCCGGGGAGCTGTTTTTT. Looking up the rest from reference TRBV19 and TRBJ2-2 gives the full variable domain: DGGITQSPKYLFRKEGQNVTLSCEQNLNHDAMYWYRQDPGQGLRLIYYSQIVNDFQKGDIAEGYSVSREKKESFPLTVTSAQKNPTAFYLCASRKPGELFFGEGSRLTVL.

This chain uses TRBV27 with TRBJ2-3; 7 bases match TRBD2. The ends lost 6 bases at V and 0 bases at J; junction bases unmatched: 9. From germline, CDR1 is MNHEY and CDR2 SMNVEV (reference sequence). The CDR3 length is 16 residues. The CDR3 reads CASRTGGRTSTDTQYF. The CDR3 nucleotides read TGTGCCAGCAGAACGGGGGGACGGACTAGCACAGATACGCAGTATTTT.

V is TRBV2 and J is TRBJ2-3, with D tentatively TRBD2 (5 bases). The CDR3 sequence is 14 residues long. V lost 4 bases to trimming and J lost 4 bases, with 12 bases between them. In germline, CDR1 is SNHLY, CDR2 FYNNEI. The CDR3 region has the DNA TGTGCCAGCAGTGTCACGGGGTTAGCAGATACGCAGTATTTT. Translating it yields CASSVTGLADTQYF.

The V call is TRBV5-1, the J call TRBJ1-5; the match to TRBD1 covers 7 bases. This CDR3 has 15 residues. Germline CDR1 is SGHRS and CDR2 is YFSETQ. V shed 0 bases, J shed 7 bases, and the junction held 7 bases outside the gene matches. The CDR3 DNA is TGCGCCAGCAGCTTGGGAGGGGGCCCAGGGCAGCCCCAGCATTTT. Protein sequence: CASSLGGGPGQPQHF.

This clone appeared once. The V and J genes are TRBV6-2 or TRBV6-3 and TRBJ1-5, with D possibly being TRBD1 (6 bases). This CDR3 region has 17 residues. The V gene lost 0 bases and the J gene lost 6 bases, with 18 bases spanning the gap. CDR1 and CDR2 from the germline V gene are MNHEY and SVGEGT. CDR3 sequence reads: CASSYSVGQGIFQPQHF. CDR3 in DNA: TGTGCCAGCAGTTACTCGGTGGGGCAGGGGATCTTTCAGCCCCAGCATTTT.

V is TRBV12-3 or TRBV12-4 and J is TRBJ2-1; D not certain. CDR3 length: 13 amino acids. The V and J ends lost 3 bases and 5 bases respectively, with 8 bases between them. The CDR3 DNA reads TGTGCCAGCAGTTTTTCCAGAAACAATGAGCAGTTCTTC. It yields the protein CASSFSRNNEQFF.

The chain recombines TRBV5-1 with TRBJ2-7; TRBD2 might be the D (7 bases). Trimming pared 4 bases from V and 1 base from J, leaving 18 bases between. There are 16 residues in the CDR3. Germline V gives CDR1 SGHRS, CDR2 YFSETQ. The CDR3, as DNA: TGCGCCAGCAGCCTGGGAGGCGCGGGGGCTTCCTACGAGCAGTACTTC. The encoded protein is CASSLGGAGASYEQYF.

The gene calls are TRBV10-3 and TRBJ1-5, with D possibly being TRBD1 (5 bases). Germline CDR1 reads ENHRY; CDR2 reads SYGVKD. V was clipped by 5 bases and J by 1 base, with 18 bases between them. This CDR3 comprises 17 residues. In DNA form, the CDR3 reads TGTGCCATCAGTTCTTTGCGGGACCCCGGGAGCAATCAGCCCCAGCATTTT. Translating it yields CAISSLRDPGSNQPQHF.

This chain connects TRBV9 to TRBJ2-2, with a tentative D call TRBD1 (6 bases). The germline gives CDR1 SGDLS, CDR2 YYNGEE. V was shortened by 5 bases and J by 1 base, with 12 bases between the two germline ends. The CDR3 is made up of 15 amino acids. CDR3 protein: CASRRGSRNTGELFF. For the CDR3, the DNA is TGTGCCAGCAGGAGGGGGTCCAGGAACACCGGGGAGCTGTTTTTT.

The V and J genes are TRBV10-1 and TRBJ1-1; 7 bases line up with TRBD1. The CDR3 is 13 residues long. The V gene end was trimmed by 4 bases and the J gene end by 4 bases; junction bases not matched to a gene: 3. CDR1 and CDR2 from the germline V gene are WNHNN and SYGVQD (reference sequence). The CDR3 sequence: CASSVDRVTEAFF. The CDR3 DNA follows: TGCGCCAGCAGTGTCGACAGGGTCACTGAAGCTTTCTTT.

The chain has TRBV5-1 and TRBJ1-4; a weak D match, TRBD1 (5 bases). This CDR3 comprises 14 residues. V lost 2 bases, J lost 8 bases, and 13 bases lay in between. Germline-derived CDR1 and CDR2 are SGHRS and YFSETQ. The CDR3: CASSFLGDGEKLFF. The DNA of the CDR3 is TGCGCCAGCAGCTTTTTAGGGGATGGGGAAAAACTGTTTTTT. The entire variable domain, with the rest obtained from reference TRBV5-1 and TRBJ1-4, is as follows: KAGVTQTPRYLIKTRGQQVTLSCSPISGHRSVSWYQQTPGQGLQFLFEYFSETQRNKGNFPGRFSGRQFSNSRSEMNVSTLELGDSALYLCASSFLGDGEKLFFGSGTQLSVL.

This clone has just a few counts. The rearrangement uses TRBV2 and TRBJ1-3; 8 nucleotides align to TRBD1. Germline CDR1 is SNHLY and CDR2 is FYNNEI. The CDR3 has 15 residues. V dropped 6 bases and J dropped 4; count of bases not matched to a gene: 8. The CDR3 region has the DNA TGTGCCAGCAGAGCGCAGGGGGCGCGCGGAAACACCATATATTTT. This gives the protein CASRAQGARGNTIYF.

This clone has only a few counts. This chain connects TRBV4-3 to TRBJ2-2, with D unresolved. The CDR3 contains 17 residues. The germline CDR1 and CDR2 sequences are LGHNA and YSLEER. With 0 bases removed from V and 0 bases from J, the gap between germline ends came to 11 bases. The CDR3 nucleotides read TGCGCCAGCAGCCAAGATAGGAACAGAGCGAACACCGGGGAGCTGTTTTTT. It translates to CASSQDRNRANTGELFF.

This clone appeared a single time. The CDR3 region is CASSLSGLNTGELFF. For the CDR3, the DNA is TGTGCCAGCAGTCTGAGCGGGTTGAACACCGGGGAGCTGTTTTTT. The chain carries TRBV27 and TRBJ2-2; possible D gene TRBD2, 6 bases. V lost 5 bases and J 1 base, leaving 11 bases between the germline ends. Germline CDR1 and CDR2: MNHEY and SMNVEV (reference sequence). This CDR3 is built from 15 residues.

This chain connects TRBV7-2 to TRBJ2-5; D gene unclear. Germline CDR1 reads SGHTA; CDR2 reads FQGNSA. Between the trimmed V and J ends, which lost 2 bases and 4 bases, there was a span of 5 bases. The CDR3 loop spans 12 amino acids. The CDR3 loop is CASSLSRETQYF. In DNA, the CDR3 is TGTGCCAGCAGCTTAAGTAGAGAGACCCAGTACTTC.

This chain joins TRBV25-1 and TRBJ1-4; D not certain. The CDR3 covers 15 residues. Trimming took 6 bases from V and 4 from J, leaving 15 bases between them. Per the germline V gene, CDR1 is MGHDK and CDR2 is SYGVNS. CDR3 nucleotides: TGTGCCAGCAGCCTCTCCGCAGGAGGTAATGAAAAACTGTTTTTT. This gives the protein CASSLSAGGNEKLFF.

The chain joins TRBV19 to TRBJ2-1, with D perhaps matching TRBD2 (5 bases). The CDR3 totals 13 residues. Germline values: CDR1 LNHDA, CDR2 SQIVND (reference sequence). Trimming took 5 bases from V and 1 from J, leaving 6 bases between them. This chain's CDR3 is CASSWRSYNEQFF. CDR3 nucleotides: TGTGCCAGTAGTTGGAGGTCCTACAATGAGCAGTTCTTC.

The J gene is TRBJ2-1, the V gene TRBV5-1, with 10 bases that match TRBD2. Germline values: CDR1 SGHRS, CDR2 YFSETQ. This CDR3 has 15 amino acids. Germline trimming cut 7 bases from V and 8 bases from J; bases unmatched to any gene: 12. CDR3 amino acids: CASRPSGSWVHEQFF. The CDR3 DNA reads as TGCGCCAGCCGCCCTAGCGGGAGTTGGGTCCATGAGCAGTTCTTC.

The chain combines TRBV19 with TRBJ2-7; D is possibly TRBD2 (5 bases). The germline gives CDR1 LNHDA, CDR2 SQIVND (reference sequence). This CDR3 has 16 residues. V shed 5 bases and J shed 3 bases, with 20 bases lying between them. CDR3 nucleotide sequence: TGTGCCAGTAGTTTCGGGCTTAGAGGGAGCGACTACGAGCAGTACTTC. It encodes CASSFGLRGSDYEQYF.

V and J are TRBV7-6 and TRBJ1-3; a possible D gene is TRBD1 (6 bases). V dropped 1 base and J dropped 4 bases, with 11 bases sitting between them. The length of the CDR3 is 15 residues. Germline V gene data show CDR1 as SGHVS and CDR2 as FNYEAQ. The chain's CDR3 is CASSLGAGAGNTIYF. The CDR3 DNA reads as TGTGCCAGCAGCTTAGGCGCGGGGGCGGGAAACACCATATATTTT.

The rearrangement links TRBV7-2 to TRBJ2-5; D unclear. The CDR3 sequence is 12 residues long. The ends were cut back, 5 bases at V and 5 bases at J, with 9 bases in the middle. Germline V CDR1 and CDR2: SGHTA, FQGNSA. The CDR3 region is CASSTRRETQYF. The DNA for the CDR3 is TGTGCCAGCAGCACCCGCAGGGAGACCCAGTACTTC.